The source of this T cell receptor beta chain is a study of CD8+ T cells in alopecia areata. Whole-study findings and limits: Throughout tofacitinib, many expanded lesional clones continued to persist in scalp and blood.

Documented treatment: oral pan-JAK inhibitor, 5-10 mg twice daily. Lesional scalp punch biopsies and peripheral blood came from alopecia areata patients. In its sample, this clone was seen a few times. The antigen remains undetermined. The CDR3 has 16 amino acids. The V and J ends lost 4 bases and 5 bases respectively, with 17 bases between them. Germline-derived CDR1 and CDR2 are SGHVS and FNYEAQ. Extracted RNA was reverse transcribed, and the resulting cDNA served as sequencing template. Measured with immunoSEQ multiplex PCR; TCRdb has only the in-frame clones, and not every one. The sample has 130,000 or so clones; approximately 86% are singletons.

The V gene is TRBV7-6, the J gene TRBJ2-2; D might be TRBD1 (5 bases). The sequencing here drew on CD8+ T cells sorted from blood, taken at week 4, from a patient treated with tofacitinib. The source of this sequence is a human donor with alopecia areata. CDR3 region: CASSSFQGSGTGELFF. CDR3 nucleotides: TGTGCCAGCAGCTCCTTTCAGGGAAGTGGAACCGGGGAGCTGTTTTTT.